The 17 T cell receptor beta chains given below trace back to one sample, sequenced in a study of T cells in Graves' hyperthyroidism and ophthalmopathy (dated by TCRdb to between 2019 and 2020). Library creation used multiplex PCR. The run used an Illumina HiSeq 2000. TCR beta CDR3 regions were amplified from RNA transcripts. A first-round RT-PCR of the TCR CDR3 used the HTBI primer set with the Qiagen OneStep RT-PCR kit. Using fastp trimming at Q25 and MiXCR clonotype assembly, TCRdb reanalyzed the public sequencing data and kept in-frame beta chains. Rows merge per CDR3 protein into single entries with the most common DNA and genes. A total of about 600,000 distinct CDR3 sequences appear in this sample, about 14% of them only once. Of the sample, 9.5% to 15% is held by the ten largest clones. Material for sequencing was blood. Every receptor here comes from a woman in her forties or fifties with Graves' ophthalmopathy.

V usage is TRBV5-1 and J usage is TRBJ1-2; 10 bases align to TRBD1. Germline values: CDR1 SGHRS, CDR2 YFSETQ. J lost 4 bases, V lost 1 base, and 13 bases had no gene match. This CDR3 contains 18 residues. The CDR3 bases are TGCGCCAGCAGCTTGCGGGGGGACAGGGGCGTCCCCTCCTATGGCTACACCTTC. Protein sequence: CASSLRGDRGVPSYGYTF.

There are many counts of this clonotype. The chain employs TRBV5-1 and TRBJ2-2; 8 bases fit TRBD1. V gave up 4 bases and J gave up 7 bases; unmatched junction bases: 9. Germline V gene sequence: CDR1 SGHRS, CDR2 YFSETQ. The CDR3 runs 15 residues. The CDR3 DNA follows: TGCGCCAGCAGCACTCGGACAGGGTTTGACGGGGAGCTGTTTTTT. Amino acid sequence: CASSTRTGFDGELFF.

This clonotype has a handful of counts. The rearrangement uses TRBV15 and TRBJ2-3, with D possibly TRBD1 on 6 matching bases. V was shortened by 1 base and J by 3 bases, with 8 bases between the two germline ends. The CDR3 loop spans 14 amino acids. Germline V gene data show CDR1 as LNHNV and CDR2 as YYDKDF (reference sequence). The CDR3 sequence: CATSRAQGTDTQYF. In DNA, the CDR3 is TGTGCCACCAGCAGAGCTCAGGGGACAGATACGCAGTATTTT.

This clonotype was recorded at least ten times. CDR3 sequence reads: CASSPLYRDSNYNEQFF. The CDR3 DNA is TGTGCCAGCAGTCCACTTTACCGGGACTCCAACTACAATGAGCAGTTCTTC. This sequence joins TRBV27 and TRBJ2-1; a possible D gene is TRBD2 (6 bases). The CDR3 totals 17 residues. Trimming took off 5 bases at V and 3 bases at J, with 20 bases between the two ends. The germline CDR1 and CDR2 sequences are MNHEY and SMNVEV (reference sequence).

This clonotype was picked up many times. The chain recombines TRBV6-2 or TRBV6-3 with TRBJ2-5; 12 bases fit TRBD2. Looked up from germline, CDR1 is MNHEY and CDR2 is SVGEGT. The CDR3 totals 14 residues. The V segment lost 7 bases and the J segment 4 bases; nucleotides outside the gene matches: 4. CDR3 coding DNA: TGTGCCAGCAAGACTAGCGGGAGTGGAGAGACCCAGTACTTC. Translated, it gives CASKTSGSGETQYF.

This chain joins TRBV29-1 and TRBJ2-5; no definite D call. This CDR3 is 11 amino acids long. Trimming pared 2 bases from V and 4 bases from J, leaving 5 bases between. The germline V gene has CDR1 SQVTM and CDR2 ANQGSEA. The DNA of the CDR3 is TGCAGCGTTGAATACGCAGAGACCCAGTACTTC. Residues: CSVEYAETQYF.

This clonotype came up many times. The chain uses TRBV11-1 and TRBJ2-5; perhaps TRBD1 as D (5 bases). CDR3 length equals 13 residues. V lost 8 bases and J lost 1, with 11 bases in between. Germline V gives CDR1 SGHAT, CDR2 FQDESV (reference sequence). The CDR3 protein is CASLDKLQETQYF. DNA for the CDR3: TGTGCCAGCCTGGACAAACTCCAAGAGACCCAGTACTTC.

At least ten counts were recorded for this clonotype. This chain links TRBV9 with TRBJ1-1; D is unresolved. The CDR3 has 15 amino acids. Germline-derived CDR1 and CDR2 are SGDLS and YYNGEE. V gave up 3 bases and J gave up 4 bases, with 16 bases separating them. CDR3 bases: TGTGCCAGCAGCGCCACGGCCGGAAGGACCACTGAAGCTTTCTTT. Its protein product is CASSATAGRTTEAFF.

This clonotype came up many times. CDR3 sequence: CASSYGSSYNEQFF. The CDR3 DNA reads as TGTGCCAGCAGTTACGGGAGCTCCTACAATGAGCAGTTCTTC. The V call is TRBV6-2 or TRBV6-3, the J call TRBJ2-1, with D possibly being TRBD2 (5 bases). This CDR3 is built from 14 residues. Per the germline V gene, CDR1 is MNHEY and CDR2 is SVGEGT. Trimming took 2 bases from V and 0 from J, leaving 5 bases between them.

The chain has TRBV20-1 and TRBJ2-7; 12 nucleotides match TRBD2. The V segment lost 6 bases and the J segment 2 bases; nucleotides outside the gene matches: 5. The CDR3 is 14 amino acids. Germline V gene data show CDR1 as DFQATT and CDR2 as SNEGSKA (reference sequence). CDR3: CSAIGLAGTYEQYF. The CDR3 bases are TGCAGTGCAATCGGACTAGCGGGGACCTACGAGCAGTACTTC.

The V gene is TRBV20-1, the J gene TRBJ2-7, with TRBD2 identical over 11 bases. This CDR3 contains 12 residues. Germline CDR1 reads DFQATT; CDR2 reads SNEGSKA (reference sequence). J lost 2 bases, V lost 8 bases, and 2 bases had no gene match. The CDR3 loop reads CSCSGRAYEQYF. DNA of the CDR3: TGCAGTTGTAGCGGGAGGGCCTACGAGCAGTACTTC.

The sample holds many counts of this clonotype. The genes are TRBV28 and TRBJ2-7; 7 bases map to TRBD1. Germline V gene sequence: CDR1 MDHEN, CDR2 SYDVKM. CDR3 length: 15 amino acids. V gave up 5 bases and J gave up 2 bases; unmatched junction bases: 9. CDR3 region: CASSIPGTEAYEQYF. The CDR3 region has the DNA TGTGCCAGCAGTATTCCCGGGACAGAAGCCTACGAGCAGTACTTC.

Only a few counts were recorded for this clonotype. This chain uses TRBV19 with TRBJ2-2, with 12 bases identical to TRBD1. CDR1 LNHDA and CDR2 SQIVND come from the germline V gene (reference sequence). Trimming removed 7 bases from V and 5 bases from J; junction bases left unmatched: 8. There are 16 residues in the CDR3. The CDR3 coding sequence is TGTGCCAGTACCAGGCCGGGACAGGGGGCAACCGGGGAGCTGTTTTTT. It encodes CASTRPGQGATGELFF.

This clonotype has a count of ten or more. The chain recombines TRBV20-1 with TRBJ2-3; TRBD2 might be the D (6 bases). The germline CDR1 and CDR2 sequences are DFQATT and SNEGSKA (reference sequence). There are 16 residues in the CDR3. V was shortened by 0 bases and J by 1 base, with 14 bases between the two germline ends. The DNA for the CDR3 is TGCAGTGCTAGAGATCACGACTCGGGGGGCACAGATACGCAGTATTTT. Protein product: CSARDHDSGGTDTQYF.

This clonotype has ten or more counts. The rearrangement links TRBV6-1 to TRBJ1-1; 7 positions agree with TRBD1. J lost 6 bases, V lost 5 bases, and 6 bases had no gene match. CDR3 length equals 13 residues. The germline V gene has CDR1 MNHNS and CDR2 SASEGT. The CDR3 reads CASSLTGFSEAFF. As DNA, the CDR3 is TGTGCCAGCAGTTTGACAGGGTTCTCTGAAGCTTTCTTT.

This clonotype showed up many times. This chain's CDR3 is CASSLGGAGETEAFF. The CDR3 DNA reads TGTGCCAGCAGCTTAGGTGGGGCAGGTGAAACTGAAGCTTTCTTT. The chain carries TRBV7-2 and TRBJ1-1; the D gene is possibly TRBD1 (5 bases). Per the germline V gene, CDR1 is SGHTA and CDR2 is FQGNSA. This CDR3 spans 15 amino acids. V dropped 1 base and J dropped 5 bases, with 14 bases sitting between them.

This clonotype was seen many times. V and J are TRBV6-1 and TRBJ2-7, with 10 bases aligning to TRBD2. This CDR3 is 14 amino acids long. V lost 8 bases to trimming and J lost 0 bases; unmatched junction nucleotides: 4. Germline V gives CDR1 MNHNS, CDR2 SASEGT. DNA for the CDR3: TGTGCCAGCGGAACTAGCGGGGACTCCTACGAGCAGTACTTC. As protein: CASGTSGDSYEQYF.